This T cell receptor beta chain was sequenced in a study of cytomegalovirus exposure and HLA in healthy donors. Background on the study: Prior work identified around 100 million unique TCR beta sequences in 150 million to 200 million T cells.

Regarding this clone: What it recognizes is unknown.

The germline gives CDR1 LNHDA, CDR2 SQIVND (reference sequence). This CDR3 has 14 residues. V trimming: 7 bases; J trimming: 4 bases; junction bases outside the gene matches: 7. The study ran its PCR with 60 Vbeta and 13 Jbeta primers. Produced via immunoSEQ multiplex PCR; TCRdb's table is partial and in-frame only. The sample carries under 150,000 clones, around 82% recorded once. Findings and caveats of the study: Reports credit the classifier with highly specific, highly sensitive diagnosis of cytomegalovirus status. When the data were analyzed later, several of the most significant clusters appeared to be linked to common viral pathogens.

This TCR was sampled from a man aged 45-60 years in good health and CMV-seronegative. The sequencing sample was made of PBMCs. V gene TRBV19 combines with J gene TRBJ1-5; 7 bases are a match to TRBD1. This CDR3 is CASTNDRANQPQHF. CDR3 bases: TGTGCCAGTACTAATGACAGGGCGAATCAGCCCCAGCATTTT.